This T cell receptor beta chain was sequenced during a study of shared clonotypes between healthy human individuals. Findings of the study overall: Represented diversity (both genetic and exposure-history) was limited by the small number of donors.

Germline trimming cut 3 bases from V and 0 bases from J; bases unmatched to any gene: 9. In germline, CDR1 is SGDLS, CDR2 YYNGEE. This CDR3 is built from 18 residues. Regarding this clone: As yet, its antigen is unknown.

Produced via immunoSEQ multiplex PCR; TCRdb's table is partial and in-frame only. This repertoire shows more than 2,000,000 clones, 93% found once; its top ten account for roughly 0.36%. The material sequenced was naive CD4+ T cells from PBMCs. Subset meaning: CD45RA+ positively selected. The clonotype comes from a man younger than 35 in good health. Some clones in this sample may be carry-over from other donors' samples. The chain has TRBV9 and TRBJ2-6; 7 bases are shared with TRBD2. CDR3 sequence (DNA): TGTGCCAGCAGCGCCGGGCTAGCGGTTATCTCTGGGGCCAACGTCCTGACTTTC. It translates to CASSAGLAVISGANVLTF.